Sequencing of this TCR beta chain was carried out in a study of PD-L1 blockade in urothelial cancer. Study-level information: Patients had undergone 0 to 3 prior chemotherapy regimens.

The CDR3 totals 13 residues. Germline V CDR1 and CDR2: MNHEY, SVGAGI. After removal of 5 bases from V and 4 bases from J, the junction contained 4 bases not matched to a gene. Sequencing was performed with immunoSEQ multiplex PCR; in TCRdb, only in-frame clones are kept and a portion is missing. Found here are 100,000 or so clones, about nine tenths of them singletons; the top ten hold almost 0.95%. The receptor comes from a woman over 75 with urothelial cancer. The rearrangement uses TRBV6-5 and TRBJ1-2; 7 bases align to TRBD1. Source: PBMCs, taken around atezolizumab (anti-PD-L1) treatment. The CDR3 spells CASSKGTVYGYTF. CDR3 bases: TGTGCCAGCAGTAAAGGGACAGTCTATGGCTACACCTTC.